Only a few counts were recorded for the clone carrying this T cell receptor (beta chain). Its antigen is unidentified. Sequencing used immunoSEQ multiplex PCR; TCRdb keeps in-frame clones, though not all of them. The sample lists 60,000 to 75,000 clones; roughly 84% were seen once. Germline values: CDR1 ENHRY, CDR2 SYGVKD. This CDR3 region has 12 residues. V gave up 5 bases and J gave up 3 bases, with 7 bases separating them. The data originate from a study of OX40 agonist ivuxolimab in advanced cancers. Study conclusions and caveats: Blood T cells, both CD4+ and CD8+, expanded clonally by week 6 at 0.1 to 3.0 mg/kg.

The material sequenced was CD4+ or CD8+ T cells sorted from blood, taken in a trial of the OX40 agonist ivuxolimab. This chain connects TRBV10-3 to TRBJ1-1; no definite D call. This TCR derives from an adult with an advanced solid tumor such as melanoma, head and neck, liver or kidney cancer. In DNA form, the CDR3 reads TGTGCCATCAGTATGGACTACACTGAAGCTTTCTTT. Translation gives CAISMDYTEAFF.